This T cell receptor beta chain came from a study of blood T cell repertoires in COVID-19. This table comes from immunoSEQ multiplex PCR, and its TCRdb copy is limited to in-frame clones, with some not included. This sample carries some 150,000 clones, 84% of them seen once, and the ten largest clones take under 10%. Source material: peripheral blood. This TCR came from a woman of 80 years or more in a cohort sampled during active or convalescent COVID-19.

Here the CDR3 reads CASSLTGQTTGELFF. The CDR3 nucleotides are TGCGCCAGCAGCCTTACGGGACAAACCACCGGGGAGCTGTTTTTT. The J gene is TRBJ2-2, the V gene TRBV5-1; possibly TRBD1 for D (6 bases). Germline CDR1 reads SGHRS; CDR2 reads YFSETQ. V dropped 4 bases and J dropped 4 bases, with 14 bases sitting between them. There are 15 residues in the CDR3.